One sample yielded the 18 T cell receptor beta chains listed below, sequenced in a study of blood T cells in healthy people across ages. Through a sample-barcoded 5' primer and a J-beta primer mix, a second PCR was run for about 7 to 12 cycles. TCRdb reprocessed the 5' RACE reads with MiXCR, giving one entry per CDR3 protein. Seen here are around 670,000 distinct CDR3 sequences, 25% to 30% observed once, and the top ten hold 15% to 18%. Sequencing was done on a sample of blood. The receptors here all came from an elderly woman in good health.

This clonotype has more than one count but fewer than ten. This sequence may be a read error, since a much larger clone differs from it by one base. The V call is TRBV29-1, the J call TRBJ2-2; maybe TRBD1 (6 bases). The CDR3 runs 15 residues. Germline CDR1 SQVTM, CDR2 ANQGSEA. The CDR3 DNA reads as TGCAGCGCCTCCAGGGGCTCCGCGAACACCGGGGAGCGGTTTTTT. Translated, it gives CSASRGSANTGERFF.

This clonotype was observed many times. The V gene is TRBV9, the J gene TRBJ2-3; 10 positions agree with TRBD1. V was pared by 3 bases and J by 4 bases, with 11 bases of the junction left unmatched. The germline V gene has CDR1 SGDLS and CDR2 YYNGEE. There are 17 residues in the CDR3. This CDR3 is CASSETGTGARADTQYF. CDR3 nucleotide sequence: TGTGCCAGCAGCGAGACCGGGACAGGGGCGAGGGCAGATACGCAGTATTTT.

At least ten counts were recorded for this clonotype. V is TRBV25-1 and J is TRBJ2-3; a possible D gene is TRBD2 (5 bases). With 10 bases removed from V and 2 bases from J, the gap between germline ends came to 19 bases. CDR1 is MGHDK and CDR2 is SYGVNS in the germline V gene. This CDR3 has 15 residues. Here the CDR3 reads CATQPSGLNTDTQYF. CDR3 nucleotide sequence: TGTGCCACCCAGCCCAGCGGACTTAACACAGATACGCAGTATTTT. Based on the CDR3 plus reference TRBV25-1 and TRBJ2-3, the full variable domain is EADIYQTPRYLVIGTGKKITLECSQTMGHDKMYWYQQDPGMELHLIHYSYGVNSTEKGDLSSESTVSRIRTEHFPLTLESARPSHTSQYLCATQPSGLNTDTQYFGPGTRLTVL.

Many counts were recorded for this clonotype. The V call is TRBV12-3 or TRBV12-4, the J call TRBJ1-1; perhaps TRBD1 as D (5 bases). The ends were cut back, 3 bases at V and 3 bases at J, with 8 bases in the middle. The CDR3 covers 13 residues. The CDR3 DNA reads TGTGCCAGCAGTTTGCGGGGGGACACTGAAGCTTTCTTT. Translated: CASSLRGDTEAFF.

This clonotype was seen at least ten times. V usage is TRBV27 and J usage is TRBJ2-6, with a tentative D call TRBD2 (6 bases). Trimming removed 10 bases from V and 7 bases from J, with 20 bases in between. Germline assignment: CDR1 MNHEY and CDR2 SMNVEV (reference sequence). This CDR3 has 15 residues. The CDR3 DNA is TGTGCCACCCGGGGGAGCCGTCTGAGAGCCAACGTCCTGACTTTC. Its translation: CATRGSRLRANVLTF.

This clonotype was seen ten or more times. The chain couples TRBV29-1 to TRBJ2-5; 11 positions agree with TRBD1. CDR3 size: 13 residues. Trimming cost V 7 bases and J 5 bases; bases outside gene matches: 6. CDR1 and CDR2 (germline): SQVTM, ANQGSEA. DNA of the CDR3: TGCAGCGCCGGACAGGGGGCGGGGGAGACCCAGTACTTC. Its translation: CSAGQGAGETQYF.

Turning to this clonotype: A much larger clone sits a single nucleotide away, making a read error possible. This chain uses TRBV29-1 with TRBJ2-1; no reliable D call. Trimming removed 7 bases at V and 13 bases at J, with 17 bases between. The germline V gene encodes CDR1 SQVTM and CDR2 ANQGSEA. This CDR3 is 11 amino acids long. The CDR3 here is CSGAMAETQFF. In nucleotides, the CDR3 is TGCAGCGGAGCTATGGCGGAGACCCAGTTCTTC.

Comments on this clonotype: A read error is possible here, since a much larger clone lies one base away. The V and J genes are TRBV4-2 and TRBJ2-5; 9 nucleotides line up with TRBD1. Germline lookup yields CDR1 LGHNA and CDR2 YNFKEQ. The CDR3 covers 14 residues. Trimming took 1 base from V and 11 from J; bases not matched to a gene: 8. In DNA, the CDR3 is TGTGCCAGCAGCCAAGGGACAGGGGTCGATGAGCAGTACTTC. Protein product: CASSQGTGVDEQYF.

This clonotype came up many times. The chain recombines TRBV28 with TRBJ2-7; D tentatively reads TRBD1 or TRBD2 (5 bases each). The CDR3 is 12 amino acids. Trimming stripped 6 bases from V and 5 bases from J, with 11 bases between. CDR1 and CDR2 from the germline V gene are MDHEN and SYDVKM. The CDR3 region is CASSRGANEQYF. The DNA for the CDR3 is TGTGCCAGCAGCCGAGGGGCGAACGAGCAGTACTTC.

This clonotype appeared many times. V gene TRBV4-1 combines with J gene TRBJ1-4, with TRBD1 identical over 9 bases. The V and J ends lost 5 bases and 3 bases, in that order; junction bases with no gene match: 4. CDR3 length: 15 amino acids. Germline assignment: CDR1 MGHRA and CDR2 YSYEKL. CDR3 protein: CASSDGQGSNEKLFF. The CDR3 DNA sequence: TGCGCCAGCAGCGACGGACAGGGGTCTAATGAAAAACTGTTTTTT.

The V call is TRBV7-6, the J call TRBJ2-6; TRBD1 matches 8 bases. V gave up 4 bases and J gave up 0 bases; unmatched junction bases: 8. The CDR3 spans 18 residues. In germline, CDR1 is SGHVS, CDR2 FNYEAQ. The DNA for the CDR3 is TGTGCCAGCAGCTCCGGGACAGGACGATTCTCTGGGGCCAACGTCCTGACTTTC. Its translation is CASSSGTGRFSGANVLTF.

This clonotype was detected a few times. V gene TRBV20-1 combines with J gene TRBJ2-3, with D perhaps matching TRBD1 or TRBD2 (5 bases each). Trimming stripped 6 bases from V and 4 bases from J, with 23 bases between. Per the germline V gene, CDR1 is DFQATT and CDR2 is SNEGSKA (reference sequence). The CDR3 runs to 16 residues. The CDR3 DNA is TGCAGTGCGAGCGTGGGGATTGGGGGTGGGGCAGATACGCAGTATTTT. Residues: CSASVGIGGGADTQYF.

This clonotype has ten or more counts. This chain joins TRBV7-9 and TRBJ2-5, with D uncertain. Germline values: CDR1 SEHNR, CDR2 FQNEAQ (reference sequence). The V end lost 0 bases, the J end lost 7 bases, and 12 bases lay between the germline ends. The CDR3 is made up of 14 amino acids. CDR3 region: CASSLASVSRTQYF. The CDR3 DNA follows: TGTGCCAGCAGCTTAGCATCAGTTTCTAGGACCCAGTACTTC.

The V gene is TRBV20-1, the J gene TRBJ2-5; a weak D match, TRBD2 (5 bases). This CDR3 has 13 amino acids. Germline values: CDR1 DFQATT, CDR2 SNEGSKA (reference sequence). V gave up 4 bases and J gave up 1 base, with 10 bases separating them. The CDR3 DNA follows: TGCAGTGCTAACTCGGACTTCCAAGAGACCCAGTACTTC. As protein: CSANSDFQETQYF.

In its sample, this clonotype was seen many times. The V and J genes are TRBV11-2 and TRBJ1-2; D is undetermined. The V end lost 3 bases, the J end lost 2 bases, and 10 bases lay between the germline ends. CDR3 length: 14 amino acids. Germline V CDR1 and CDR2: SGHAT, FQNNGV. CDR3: CASSFSTTNYGYTF. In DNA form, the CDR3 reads TGTGCCAGCAGCTTTTCGACAACAAACTATGGCTACACCTTC. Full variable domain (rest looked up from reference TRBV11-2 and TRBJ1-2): EAGVAQSPRYKIIEKRQSVAFWCNPISGHATLYWYQQILGQGPKLLIQFQNNGVVDDSQLPKDRFSAERLKGVDSTLKIQPAKLEDSAVYLCASSFSTTNYGYTFGSGTRLTVV.

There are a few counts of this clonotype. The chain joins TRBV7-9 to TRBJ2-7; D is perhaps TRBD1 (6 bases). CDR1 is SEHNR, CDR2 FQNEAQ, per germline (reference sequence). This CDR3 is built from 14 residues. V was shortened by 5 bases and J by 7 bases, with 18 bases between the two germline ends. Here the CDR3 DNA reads TGTGCCAGCAGCGAGGGCAGGGGTGGGAATGAGCAGTACTTC. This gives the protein CASSEGRGGNEQYF.

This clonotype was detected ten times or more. The CDR3 DNA reads TGTGCCAGCAGTCGCCCGATGGACAGGGGAAAGGGCCCCCAAGAGACCCAGTACTTC. This sequence encodes CASSRPMDRGKGPQETQYF. This sequence joins TRBV6-1 and TRBJ2-5, with TRBD1 matching 9 bases. Germline lookup yields CDR1 MNHNS and CDR2 SASEGT. CDR3 size: 19 residues. J lost 1 base, V lost 5 bases, and 17 bases had no gene match.

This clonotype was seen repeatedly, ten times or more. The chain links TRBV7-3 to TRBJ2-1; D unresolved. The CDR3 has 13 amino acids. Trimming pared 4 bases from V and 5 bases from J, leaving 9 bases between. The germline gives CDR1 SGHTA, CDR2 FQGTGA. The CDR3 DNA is TGTGCCAGCAGCTCTCTGAAAAACAATGAGCAGTTCTTC. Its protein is CASSSLKNNEQFF.